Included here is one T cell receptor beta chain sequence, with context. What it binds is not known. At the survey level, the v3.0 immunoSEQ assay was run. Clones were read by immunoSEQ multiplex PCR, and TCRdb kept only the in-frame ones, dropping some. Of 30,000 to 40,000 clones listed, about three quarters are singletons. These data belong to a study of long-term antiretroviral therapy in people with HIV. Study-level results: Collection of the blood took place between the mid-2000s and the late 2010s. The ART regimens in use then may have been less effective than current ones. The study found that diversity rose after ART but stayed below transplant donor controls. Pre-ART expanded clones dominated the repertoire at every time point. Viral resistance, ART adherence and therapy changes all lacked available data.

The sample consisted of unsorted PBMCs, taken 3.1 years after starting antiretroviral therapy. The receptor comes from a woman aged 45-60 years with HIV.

The DNA of the CDR3 is TGTGCCAGCAGCTTGGATCCCATAGCTAACTATGGCTACACCTTC. Translation gives CASSLDPIANYGYTF. The gene calls are TRBV5-4 and TRBJ1-2; D not certain. V was clipped by 0 bases and J by 0 bases, with 9 bases between them. Germline CDR1 and CDR2: SGHNT and YYREEE (reference sequence). The CDR3 spans 15 residues.